The clone carrying this TCR beta chain appeared once. The CDR3 totals 15 residues. The ends were cut back, 0 bases at V and 0 bases at J, with 9 bases in the middle. Looked up from germline, CDR1 is LGHNA and CDR2 is YNFKEQ. The data are from a study of glioma-infiltrating T cells after dendritic cell vaccination. Time point denoted: after dendritic cell vaccination, including at tumor progression/relapse. Only patients with spare fresh-frozen tumor and over two years of follow-up were included. The method was immunoSEQ multiplex PCR; TCRdb's version includes in-frame clones alone and lacks a portion of them. Altogether roughly 80,000 clones are present, more than 75% being singletons, with the ten largest covering 2% to 2.5%.

The sample in question was blood, obtained after dendritic cell vaccination. The receptor's source is a human donor with glioblastoma. The chain recombines TRBV4-2 with TRBJ2-7, with D possibly matching TRBD1 (5 bases). In nucleotides, the CDR3 is TGTGCCAGCAGCCAAGACAAGGGGCTCTCCTACGAGCAGTACTTC. Its protein is CASSQDKGLSYEQYF.